This T cell receptor beta chain appears in the sequencing data of a study of quantifying T cell responses using KT2 cells. Study information: TCR alpha and beta constant-region primers primed reverse transcription of RNA.

Each cDNA got a UMI-containing oligo ligated at its 3' end. The first PCR ran approximately 4 cycles with an equimolar RC1.1 and RC1.2 beta primer mix. TCRdb recomputed calls from the UMI-ligation and nested PCR reads with MiXCR, one row per CDR3 protein. The sample lists approximately 50,000 distinct CDR3 sequences; around 10% were seen once. This clonotype was detected ten times or more. The V gene lost 0 bases and the J gene lost 1 base, with 7 bases spanning the gap. The CDR3 totals 14 residues. Germline V gene data show CDR1 as SGHRS and CDR2 as YFSETQ. Unfractionated PBMC were spiked with known numbers of KT2 clone cells.

The sequencing sample was made of PBMCs spiked with cells of the T cell clone KT2. The chain employs TRBV5-1 and TRBJ1-1; D remains ambiguous. This TCR was sampled from a human donor. CDR3 sequence (DNA): TGCGCCAGCAGCTTGGCGTCAGCGAACACTGAAGCTTTCTTT. Translated, it gives CASSLASANTEAFF.